This T cell receptor (beta chain) came from a study of blood T cell repertoires in COVID-19. The protocol was immunoSEQ multiplex PCR, while the TCRdb copy is restricted to in-frame clones and leaves out a portion. The data show some 40,000 clones, roughly nine tenths seen once. Germline-derived CDR1 and CDR2 are MNHEY and SVGAGI. Trimming removed 2 bases at V and 4 bases at J, with 11 bases between. This CDR3 is built from 14 residues. Sequenced sample: peripheral blood. The chain joins TRBV6-5 to TRBJ1-1, with a weak D call TRBD1 (6 bases). The sequence was collected from a woman aged 30 to 39 in a cohort sampled during active COVID-19. CDR3 DNA sequence: TGTGCCAGCAGTTACCAGGGGTCGGGCACTGAAGCTTTCTTT. It codes for CASSYQGSGTEAFF.